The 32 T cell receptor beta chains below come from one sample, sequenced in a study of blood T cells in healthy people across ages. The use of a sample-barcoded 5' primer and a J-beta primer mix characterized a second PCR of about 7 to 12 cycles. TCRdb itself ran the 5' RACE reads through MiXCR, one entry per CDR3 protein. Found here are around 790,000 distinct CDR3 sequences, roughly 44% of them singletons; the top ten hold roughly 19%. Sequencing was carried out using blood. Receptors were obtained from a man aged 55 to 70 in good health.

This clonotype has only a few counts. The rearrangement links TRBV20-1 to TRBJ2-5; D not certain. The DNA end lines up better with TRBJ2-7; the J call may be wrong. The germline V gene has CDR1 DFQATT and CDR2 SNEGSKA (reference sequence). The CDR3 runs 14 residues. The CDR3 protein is CSARKDSRYAEQYF. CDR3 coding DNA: TGCAGTGCTAGAAAAGACTCCCGCTATGCCGAGCAGTACTTC.

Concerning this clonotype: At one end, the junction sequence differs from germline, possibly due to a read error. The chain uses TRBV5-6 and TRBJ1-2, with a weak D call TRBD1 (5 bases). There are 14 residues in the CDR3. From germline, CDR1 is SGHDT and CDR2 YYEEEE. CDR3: CANSMEGFGYGYTF. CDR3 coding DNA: TGTGCCAACAGCATGGAGGGGTTCGGCTATGGCTACACCTTC.

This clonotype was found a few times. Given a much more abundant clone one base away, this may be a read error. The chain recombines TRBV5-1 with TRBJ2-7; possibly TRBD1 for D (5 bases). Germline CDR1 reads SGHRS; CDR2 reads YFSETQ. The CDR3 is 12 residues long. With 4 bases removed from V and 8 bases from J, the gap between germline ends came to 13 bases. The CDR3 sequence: CASSPDKNKQYF. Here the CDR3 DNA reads TGCGCCAGCAGCCCGGACAAGAACAAGCAGTACTTC.

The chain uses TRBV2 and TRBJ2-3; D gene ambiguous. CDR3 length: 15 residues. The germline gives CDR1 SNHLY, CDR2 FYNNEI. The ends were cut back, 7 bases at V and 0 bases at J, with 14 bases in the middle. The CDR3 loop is CASKFVRTSTDTQYF. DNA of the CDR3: TGTGCCAGCAAGTTTGTCAGAACTAGCACAGATACGCAGTATTTT.

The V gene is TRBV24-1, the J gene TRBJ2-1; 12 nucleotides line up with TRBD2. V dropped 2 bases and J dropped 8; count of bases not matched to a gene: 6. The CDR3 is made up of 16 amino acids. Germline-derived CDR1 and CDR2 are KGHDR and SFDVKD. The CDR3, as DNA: TGTGCCACCAGTGATTCTAGACTAGCGGGGGTGGATGAGCAGTTCTTC. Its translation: CATSDSRLAGVDEQFF.

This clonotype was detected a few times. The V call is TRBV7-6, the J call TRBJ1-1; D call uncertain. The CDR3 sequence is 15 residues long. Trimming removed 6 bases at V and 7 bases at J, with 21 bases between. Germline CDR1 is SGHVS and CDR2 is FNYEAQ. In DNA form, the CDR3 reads TGTGCCAGCAGTAAATCGACTGATGGGTCTAATGAAGCTTTCTTT. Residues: CASSKSTDGSNEAFF.

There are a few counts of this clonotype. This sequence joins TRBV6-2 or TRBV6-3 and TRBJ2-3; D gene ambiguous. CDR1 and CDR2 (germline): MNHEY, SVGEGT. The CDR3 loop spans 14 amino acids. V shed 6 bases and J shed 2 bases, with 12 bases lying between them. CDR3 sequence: CASREATYTDTQYF. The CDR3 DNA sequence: TGTGCCAGCAGGGAAGCTACTTACACAGATACGCAGTATTTT.

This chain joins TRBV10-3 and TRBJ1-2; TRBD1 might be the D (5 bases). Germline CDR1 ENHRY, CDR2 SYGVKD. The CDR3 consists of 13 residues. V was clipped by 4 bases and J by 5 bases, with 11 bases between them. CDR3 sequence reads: CAISATGSYGYTF. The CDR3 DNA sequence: TGTGCCATCAGTGCTACAGGTTCTTATGGCTACACCTTC.

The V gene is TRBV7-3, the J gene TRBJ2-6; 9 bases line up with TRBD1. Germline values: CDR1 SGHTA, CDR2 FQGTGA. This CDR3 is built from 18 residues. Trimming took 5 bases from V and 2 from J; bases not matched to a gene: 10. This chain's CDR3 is CASSRTGTGSTGANVLTF. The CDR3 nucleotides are TGTGCCAGCAGCCGAACCGGGACAGGGAGTACTGGGGCCAACGTCCTGACTTTC.

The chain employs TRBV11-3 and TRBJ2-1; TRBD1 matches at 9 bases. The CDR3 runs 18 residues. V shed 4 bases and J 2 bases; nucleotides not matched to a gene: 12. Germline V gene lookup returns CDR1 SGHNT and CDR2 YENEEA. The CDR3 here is CASSWGTGSKTAYNEQFF. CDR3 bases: TGTGCCAGCAGCTGGGGGACAGGGTCAAAAACGGCCTACAATGAGCAGTTCTTC.

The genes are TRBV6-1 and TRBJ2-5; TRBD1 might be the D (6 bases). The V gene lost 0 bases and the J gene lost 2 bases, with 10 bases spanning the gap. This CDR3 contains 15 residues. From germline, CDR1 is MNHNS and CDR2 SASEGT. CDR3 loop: CASSEAQGLQETQYF. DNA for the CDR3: TGTGCCAGCAGTGAAGCCCAGGGGCTGCAAGAGACCCAGTACTTC.

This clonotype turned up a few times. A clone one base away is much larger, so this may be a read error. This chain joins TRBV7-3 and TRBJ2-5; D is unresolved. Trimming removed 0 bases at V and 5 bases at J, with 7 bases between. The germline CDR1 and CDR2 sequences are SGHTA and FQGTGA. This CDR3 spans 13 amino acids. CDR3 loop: CASSLTVGETQYF. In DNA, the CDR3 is TGTGCCAGCAGCTTAACGGTGGGGGAGACCCAGTACTTC.

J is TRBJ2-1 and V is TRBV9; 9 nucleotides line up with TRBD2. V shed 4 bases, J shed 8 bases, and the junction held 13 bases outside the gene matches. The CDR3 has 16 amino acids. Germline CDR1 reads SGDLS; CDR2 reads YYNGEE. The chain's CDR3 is CASSLRSGGLGDEQFF. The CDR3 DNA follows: TGTGCCAGCAGCCTCCGCAGCGGGGGGCTTGGGGATGAGCAGTTCTTC.

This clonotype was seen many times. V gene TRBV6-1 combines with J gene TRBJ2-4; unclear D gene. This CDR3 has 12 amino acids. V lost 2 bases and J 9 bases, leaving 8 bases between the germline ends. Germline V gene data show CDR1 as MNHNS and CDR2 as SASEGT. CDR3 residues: CASSERSGIQYF. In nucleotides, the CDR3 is TGTGCCAGCAGTGAACGGTCAGGCATTCAGTACTTC.

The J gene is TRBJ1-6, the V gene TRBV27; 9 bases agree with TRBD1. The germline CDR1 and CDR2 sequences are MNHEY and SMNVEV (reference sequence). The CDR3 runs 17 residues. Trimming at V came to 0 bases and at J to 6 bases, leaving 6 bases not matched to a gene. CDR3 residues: CASSLSDGTGINSPLHF. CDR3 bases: TGTGCCAGCAGTTTATCAGACGGGACAGGGATTAATTCACCCCTCCACTTT.

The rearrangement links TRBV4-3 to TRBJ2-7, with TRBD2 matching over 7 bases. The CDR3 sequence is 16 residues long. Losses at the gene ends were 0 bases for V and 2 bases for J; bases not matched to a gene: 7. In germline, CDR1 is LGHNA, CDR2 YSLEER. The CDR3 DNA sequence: TGCGCCAGCAGCCAAGATAGAAGCGGGGCCACCTACGAGCAGTACTTC. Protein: CASSQDRSGATYEQYF.

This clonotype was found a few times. The CDR3 loop reads CASSESGASYEQYF. As DNA, the CDR3 is TGTGCCAGCAGTGAAAGCGGGGCGTCCTACGAGCAGTACTTC. The chain carries TRBV25-1 and TRBJ2-7; 7 positions agree with TRBD2. The junction had 2 bases not matched to a gene; V was cut back by 2 bases and J by 1 base. The CDR3 consists of 14 residues. Germline V gene sequence: CDR1 MGHDK, CDR2 SYGVNS.

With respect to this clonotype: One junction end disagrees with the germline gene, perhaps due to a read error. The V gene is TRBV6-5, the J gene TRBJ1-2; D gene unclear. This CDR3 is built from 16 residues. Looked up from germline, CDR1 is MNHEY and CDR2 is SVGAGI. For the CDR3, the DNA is TGTGCCAGCAGGCATGGGTATACAGACCCAAACTACGGCTACACCTTC. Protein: CASRHGYTDPNYGYTF.

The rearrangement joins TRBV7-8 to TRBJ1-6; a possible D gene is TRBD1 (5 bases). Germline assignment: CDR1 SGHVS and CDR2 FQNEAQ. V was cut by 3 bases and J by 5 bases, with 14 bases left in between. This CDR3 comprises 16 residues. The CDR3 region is CASSFLGPKDNSPLHF. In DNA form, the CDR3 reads TGTGCCAGCAGCTTTTTGGGGCCCAAGGATAATTCACCCCTCCACTTT.

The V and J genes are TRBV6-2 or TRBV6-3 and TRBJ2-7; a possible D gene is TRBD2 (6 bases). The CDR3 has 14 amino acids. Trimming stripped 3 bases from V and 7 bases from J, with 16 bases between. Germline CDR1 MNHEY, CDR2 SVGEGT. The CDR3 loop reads CASSYGPIAGEQYF. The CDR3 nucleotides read TGTGCCAGCAGTTATGGACCCATTGCGGGGGAGCAGTACTTC.

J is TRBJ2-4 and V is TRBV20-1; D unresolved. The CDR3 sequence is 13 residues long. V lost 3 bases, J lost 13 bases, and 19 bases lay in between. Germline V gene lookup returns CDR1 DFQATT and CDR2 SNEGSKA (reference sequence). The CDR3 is CSASVPYSRAQYF. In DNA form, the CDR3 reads TGCAGTGCTAGCGTACCCTACTCAAGAGCCCAGTACTTC.

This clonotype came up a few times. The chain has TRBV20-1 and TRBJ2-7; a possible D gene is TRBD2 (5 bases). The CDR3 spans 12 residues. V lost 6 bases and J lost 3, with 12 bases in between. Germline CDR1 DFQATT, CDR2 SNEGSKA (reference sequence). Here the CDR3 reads CSAPVRDYEQYF. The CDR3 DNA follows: TGCAGTGCCCCGGTGAGGGACTACGAGCAGTACTTC.

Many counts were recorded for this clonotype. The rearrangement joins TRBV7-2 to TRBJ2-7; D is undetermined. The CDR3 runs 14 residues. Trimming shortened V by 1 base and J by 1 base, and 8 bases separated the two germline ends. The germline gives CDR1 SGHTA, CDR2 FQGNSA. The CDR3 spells CASSLGHLSYEQYF. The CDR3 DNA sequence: TGTGCCAGCAGCTTAGGCCATCTTTCCTACGAGCAGTACTTC.

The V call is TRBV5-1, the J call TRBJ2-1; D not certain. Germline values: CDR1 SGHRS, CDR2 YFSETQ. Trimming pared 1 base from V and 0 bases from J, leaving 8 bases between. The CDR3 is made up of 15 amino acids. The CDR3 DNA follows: TGCGCCAGCAGCTTGACAAAGAGCTCCTACAATGAGCAGTTCTTC. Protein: CASSLTKSSYNEQFF.

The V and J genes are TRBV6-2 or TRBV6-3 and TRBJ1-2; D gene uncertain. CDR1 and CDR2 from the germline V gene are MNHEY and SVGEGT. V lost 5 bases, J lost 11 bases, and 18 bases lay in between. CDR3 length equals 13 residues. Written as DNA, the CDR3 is TGTGCCAGCAGTCTAAAGGTATTCGGCGGGTACACCTTC. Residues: CASSLKVFGGYTF.

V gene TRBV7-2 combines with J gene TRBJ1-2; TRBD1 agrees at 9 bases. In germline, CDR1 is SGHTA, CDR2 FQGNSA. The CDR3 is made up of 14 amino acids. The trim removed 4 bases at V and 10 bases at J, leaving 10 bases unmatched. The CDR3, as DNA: TGTGCCAGCAGCTGGAGCCGGACAGGGGAAGACTACACCTTC. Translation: CASSWSRTGEDYTF.

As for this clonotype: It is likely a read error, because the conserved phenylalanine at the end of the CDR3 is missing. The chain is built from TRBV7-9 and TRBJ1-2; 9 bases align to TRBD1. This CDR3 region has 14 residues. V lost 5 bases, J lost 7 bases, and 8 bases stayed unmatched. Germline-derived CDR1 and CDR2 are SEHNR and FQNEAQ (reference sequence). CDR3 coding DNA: TGTGCCAGCAGCGGCAGGGGACAGGGATCTGGCTACACCGTC. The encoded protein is CASSGRGQGSGYTV.

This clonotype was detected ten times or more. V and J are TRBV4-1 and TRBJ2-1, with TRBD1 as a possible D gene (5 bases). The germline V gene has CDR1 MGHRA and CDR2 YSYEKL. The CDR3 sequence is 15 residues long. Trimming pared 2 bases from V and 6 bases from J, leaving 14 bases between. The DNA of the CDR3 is TGCGCCAGCAGCCAAACTCCCCGAAGGGGCAATGAGCAGTTCTTC. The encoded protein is CASSQTPRRGNEQFF.

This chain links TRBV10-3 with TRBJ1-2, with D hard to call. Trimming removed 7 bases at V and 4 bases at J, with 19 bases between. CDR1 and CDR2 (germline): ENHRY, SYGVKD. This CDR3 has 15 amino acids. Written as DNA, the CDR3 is TGTGCCATCACCCGAGGACCGGACTCTAGCTATGGCTACACCTTC. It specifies CAITRGPDSSYGYTF.

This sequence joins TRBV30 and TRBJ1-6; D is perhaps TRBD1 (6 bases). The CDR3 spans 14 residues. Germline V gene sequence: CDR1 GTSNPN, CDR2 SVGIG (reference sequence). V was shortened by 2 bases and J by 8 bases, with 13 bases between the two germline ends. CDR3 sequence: CAWSPGDVDSPLHF. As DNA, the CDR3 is TGTGCCTGGAGTCCAGGGGACGTTGATTCACCCCTCCACTTT.

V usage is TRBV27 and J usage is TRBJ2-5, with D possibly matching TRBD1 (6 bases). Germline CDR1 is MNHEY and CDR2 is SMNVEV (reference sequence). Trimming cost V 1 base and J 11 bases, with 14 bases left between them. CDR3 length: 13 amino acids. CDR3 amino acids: CASSLLGAREQYF. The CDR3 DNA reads TGTGCCAGCAGTTTATTGGGGGCTAGGGAGCAGTACTTC.

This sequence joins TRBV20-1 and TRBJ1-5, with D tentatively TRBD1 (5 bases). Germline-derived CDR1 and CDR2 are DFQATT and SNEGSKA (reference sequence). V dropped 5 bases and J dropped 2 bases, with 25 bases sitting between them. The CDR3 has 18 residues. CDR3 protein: CSARKRDGGLGGNQPQHF. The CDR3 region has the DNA TGCAGTGCTCGAAAACGGGACGGCGGGCTTGGCGGCAATCAGCCCCAGCATTTT.